The clone carrying this T cell receptor (beta chain) was counted many times. The sample is drawn from a study of regulatory T cells in long-lasting Graves disease. With iRepertoire HTBI primers and Arm-PCR of CDR3 regions, TCR beta libraries were built. One entry per CDR3 protein, called by TCRdb with MiXCR from the multiplex PCR reads. The top ten hold over 9% of the sample, which has around 450,000 distinct CDR3 sequences, around 15% seen once. Indicated time point: newly diagnosed GD, antithyroid drugs for less than 3 months. With RNA extracted from PBMCs as input, the TCR library was made. Trimming shortened V by 0 bases and J by 3 bases, and 11 bases separated the two germline ends. Germline values: CDR1 SNHLY, CDR2 FYNNEI. CDR3 size: 15 residues. The same data also contributed to another study, on T cells in Graves' hyperthyroidism and ophthalmopathy.

The TCR sequence derives from a man aged 35-49 years with Graves disease. This chain links TRBV2 with TRBJ1-1; no reliable D call. This specimen was peripheral blood mononuclear cells (PBMCs), taken at new diagnosis, from a patient treated with antithyroid drugs. The CDR3 coding sequence is TGTGCCAGCAGTGAAGCCGCGACGAGGTACACTGAAGCTTTCTTT. Protein sequence: CASSEAATRYTEAFF.